This T cell receptor (beta chain) emerged from a study of T-cell memory formation after mild COVID-19 (dated by TCRdb to about 2021). Broadly, across the study: Most TCR sequence clusters were specific to one of the two donors. Longitudinal TCRalpha and TCRbeta repertoire sequencing tracked T-cell clones expanding and contracting after mild COVID-19 in two donors. Two young, previously healthy adult volunteers, one female and one male, were included in the cohort. Study-wide conclusions, independent of this receptor: The detection of some responding clones in pre-infection memory suggests that pre-existing cross-reactive memory T cells joined the SARS-CoV-2 response. Contracting CD4+ clones were located mainly in the CM and EM memory subsets, whereas CD8+ clones were found to be enriched in EMRA. Only two mild cases were covered in the study, and larger cohorts including severe cases with pre-infection samples were considered necessary. SARS-CoV-2 specificity was not confirmed for the second-wave clones peaking on day 37. Balanced CD4/CD8 phenotypes were observed for clones contracting from day 15 to 85, whereas a bias towards CD4+ was observed for a second wave of clones expanding from day 15 to 37.

PBMCs were isolated by Ficoll-Paque density gradient centrifugation. Sequencing took place on an Illumina NovaSeq 6000. TCRalpha and TCRbeta cDNA libraries were constructed by 5'RACE with constant-segment primers, with sample barcodes and unique molecular identifiers being introduced. Trizol reagent was used to extract RNA from every sample. Amplification of the libraries took two PCR steps, and the second step added a second sample barcode plus Illumina TruSeq adapters. The libraries were sequenced on an Illumina NovaSeq using 2 x 150 bp paired-end reads. Regarding the original processing steps: With migec v1.2.7, reads were demultiplexed and then collapsed into UMI-guided consensus sequences. Using mixcr v2.1.11, UMI consensuses were aligned to TRA and TRB V and J templates and then assembled into clonotypes. Clonotypes were classified as expanded or contracted when called significant by both edgeR and NoisET, with noise models trained on biological replicates. edgeR calls used a false discovery rate-adjusted p below 0.01 and a log2 fold-change threshold of 1. As an exploratory analysis of dynamics, max-normalized trajectories of the 1000 most abundant clonotypes were examined by PCA with hierarchical clustering. Separately sequenced CD4+ and CD8+ repertoires were used to assign a CD4 or CD8 phenotype to each responding clone. In TCRdb, the public reads were trimmed at Q25 with fastp and aligned with MiXCR, with productive beta chains retained. CDR3 protein sequences are deduplicated, and each keeps its most common genes and DNA. The V and J calls follow TCRdb's processing rather than the paper's. The table for this sample lists about 280,000 distinct CDR3 sequences; under 8.5% of them were counted only once. Clones ranked in the top ten supply 20% to 25% of the sample.

This clonotype was seen a few times. Its cognate antigen has yet to be identified. There are no base qualities to consult, and no much larger clone falls within one base. The CDR3, from cysteine to phenylalanine, totals 14 residues. Only the CDR3 portion is preserved as DNA: 42 bases, with reading frame beginning at the first base. CDR1 and CDR2, looked up from the germline V gene (reference sequence), are DFQATT and SNEGSKA. V is cut by 0 bases and J by 4 bases, and the space between the germline ends is 9 bases. This receptor was identified in a man between 18 and 35 years old who had mild COVID-19 (a few samples of this study predate the infection). The sample titles of this study are shuffled in the database, so cell type and time point are left out; the donor was told from shared clones. The sample taken for sequencing was PBMCs or a T cell subset sorted from them (not recorded which). The chain links TRBV20-1 with TRBJ1-4; D gene: possibly TRBD1, on 5 matching bases. CDR3 reads: CSARDLTVNEKLFF. The nucleotides are TGCAGTGCTAGAGATTTGACAGTTAATGAAAAACTGTTTTTT.